Listed below are T cell receptor beta chains from one sample, sequenced in a study of shared clonotypes between healthy human individuals. Clones were sequenced by immunoSEQ multiplex PCR, and TCRdb holds only the in-frame ones, with some missing. The table lists about 480,000 clones, around 74% of them singletons. The sample taken for sequencing was PBMCs. The receptor set was obtained from a woman in her thirties or forties in good health. Some clones in this sample may be carry-over from other donors' samples. Each CDR3 is given without its conserved first and last residue. D genes are given only for firm matches.

d_gene: -
v_gene: TRBV19
CDR3aa: ASSIAVNRGIEQY

d_gene: TRBD2
v_gene: TRBV6-5
CDR3aa: ASSSSGRPWEQY

d_gene: TRBD2
v_gene: TRBV19
CDR3aa: ASTAGGETQY

d_gene: -
v_gene: TRBV4-3
CDR3aa: ASSPTEGNIQY

d_gene: -
v_gene: TRBV28
CDR3aa: ASSFGEGSLLQETQY

d_gene: TRBD1
v_gene: TRBV10-1
CDR3aa: ASSGQGPPFEQY

d_gene: -
v_gene: TRBV28
CDR3aa: ASSPGLPGSWETQY

d_gene: -
v_gene: TRBV27
CDR3aa: ASMLGGGGTGELF

d_gene: -
v_gene: TRBV6-1
CDR3aa: ASRPQVGGSYGYT

d_gene: TRBD1
v_gene: TRBV2
CDR3aa: ASSQERDSRYEKLF

d_gene: -
v_gene: TRBV29-1
CDR3aa: SVEGGNGQY

d_gene: -
v_gene: TRBV5-1
CDR3aa: ASRDQNTGELF

d_gene: TRBD2
v_gene: TRBV7-2
CDR3aa: ASSLVVGGETQY

d_gene: -
v_gene: TRBV10-3
CDR3aa: ATSVAVNTGELF

d_gene: TRBD1
v_gene: TRBV6-1
CDR3aa: ASSEAGGGNQPQH

d_gene: -
v_gene: TRBV6-6
CDR3aa: ASSYSGGGARDEQY

d_gene: TRBD1
v_gene: TRBV5-1
CDR3aa: ASSSSGTDFTGELF

d_gene: -
v_gene: TRBV7-6
CDR3aa: ASSQNRDTQY

d_gene: -
v_gene: TRBV15
CDR3aa: ATAPSDFSGANVLT

d_gene: -
v_gene: TRBV15
CDR3aa: ATSRVRGANEKLF